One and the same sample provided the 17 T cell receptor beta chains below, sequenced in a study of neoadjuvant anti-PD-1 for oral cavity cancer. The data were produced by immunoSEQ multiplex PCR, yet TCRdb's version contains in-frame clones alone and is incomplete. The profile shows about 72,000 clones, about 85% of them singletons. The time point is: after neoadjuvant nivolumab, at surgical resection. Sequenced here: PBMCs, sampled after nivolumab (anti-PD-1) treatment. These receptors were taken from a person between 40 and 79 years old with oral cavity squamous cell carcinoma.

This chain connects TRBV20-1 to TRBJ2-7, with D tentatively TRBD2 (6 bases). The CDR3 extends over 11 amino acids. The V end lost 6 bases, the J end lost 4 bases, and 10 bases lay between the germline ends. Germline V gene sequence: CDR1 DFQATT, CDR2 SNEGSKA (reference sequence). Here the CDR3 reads CSAGGTYEQYF. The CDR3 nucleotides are TGCAGTGCGGGAGGCACTTACGAGCAGTACTTC.

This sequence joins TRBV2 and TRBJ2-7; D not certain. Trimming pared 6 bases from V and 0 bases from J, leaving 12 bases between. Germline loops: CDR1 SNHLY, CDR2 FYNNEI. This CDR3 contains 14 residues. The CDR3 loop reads CASRWTVLSYEQYF. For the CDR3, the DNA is TGTGCCAGCAGATGGACGGTCCTCTCCTACGAGCAGTACTTC.

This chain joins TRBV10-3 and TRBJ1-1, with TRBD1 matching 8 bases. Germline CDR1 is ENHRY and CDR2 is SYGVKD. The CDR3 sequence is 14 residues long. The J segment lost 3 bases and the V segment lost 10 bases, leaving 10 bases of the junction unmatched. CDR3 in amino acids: CATRPSGGDTEAFF. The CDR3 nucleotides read TGTGCCACCAGACCTTCAGGGGGCGACACTGAAGCTTTCTTT.

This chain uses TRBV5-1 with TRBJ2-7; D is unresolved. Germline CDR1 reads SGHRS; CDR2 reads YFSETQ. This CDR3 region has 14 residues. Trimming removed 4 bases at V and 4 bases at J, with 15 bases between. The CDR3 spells CASSLSAVGYEQYF. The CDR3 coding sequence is TGCGCCAGCAGCCTTTCGGCCGTCGGTTACGAGCAGTACTTC.

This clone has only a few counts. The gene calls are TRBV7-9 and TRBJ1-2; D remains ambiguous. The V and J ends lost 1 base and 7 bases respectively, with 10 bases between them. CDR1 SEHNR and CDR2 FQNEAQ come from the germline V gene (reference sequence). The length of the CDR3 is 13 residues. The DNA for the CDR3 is TGTGCCAGCAGCTTAGGAGGGTTGGCTGGCTACACCTTC. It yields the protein CASSLGGLAGYTF.

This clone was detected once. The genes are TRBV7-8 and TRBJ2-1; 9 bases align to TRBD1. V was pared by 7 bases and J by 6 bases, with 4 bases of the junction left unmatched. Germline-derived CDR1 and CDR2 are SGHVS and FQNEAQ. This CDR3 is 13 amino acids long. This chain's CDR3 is CASTGTGSNEQFF. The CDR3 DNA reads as TGTGCCAGCACCGGGACAGGGAGCAATGAGCAGTTCTTC.

This chain's CDR3 is CASSQGHVDLNTEAFF. CDR3 nucleotide sequence: TGCGCCAGCAGCCAAGGTCACGTGGATTTGAACACTGAAGCTTTCTTT. This chain uses TRBV4-1 with TRBJ1-1, with unresolved D. V shed 1 base and J shed 0 bases, with 12 bases lying between them. This CDR3 is 16 amino acids long. Germline V gene lookup returns CDR1 MGHRA and CDR2 YSYEKL.

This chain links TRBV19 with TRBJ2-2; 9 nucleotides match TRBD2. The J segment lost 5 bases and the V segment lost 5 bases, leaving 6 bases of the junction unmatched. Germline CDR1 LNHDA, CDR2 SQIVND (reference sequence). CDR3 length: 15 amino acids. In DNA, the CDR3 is TGTGCCAGTAGTGGTAGCGGGAGCGGTACCGGGGAGCTGTTTTTT. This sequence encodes CASSGSGSGTGELFF.

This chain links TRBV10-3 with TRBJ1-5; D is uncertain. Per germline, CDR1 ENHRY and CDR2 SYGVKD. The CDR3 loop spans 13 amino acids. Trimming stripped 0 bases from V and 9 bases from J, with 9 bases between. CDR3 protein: CAISESRSTPQHF. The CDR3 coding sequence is TGTGCCATCAGTGAGTCGAGGTCCACGCCCCAGCATTTT.

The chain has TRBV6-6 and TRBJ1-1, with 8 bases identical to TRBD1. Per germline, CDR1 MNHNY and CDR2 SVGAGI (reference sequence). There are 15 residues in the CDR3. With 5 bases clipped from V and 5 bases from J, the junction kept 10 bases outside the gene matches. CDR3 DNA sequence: TGTGCCAGCAGTCGCCGTGGACAGGGTATTACTGAAGCTTTCTTT. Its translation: CASSRRGQGITEAFF.

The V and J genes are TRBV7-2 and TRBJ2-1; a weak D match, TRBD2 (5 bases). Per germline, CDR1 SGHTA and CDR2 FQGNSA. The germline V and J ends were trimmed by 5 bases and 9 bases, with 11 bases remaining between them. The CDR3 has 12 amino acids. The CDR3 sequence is CASSTLVPEQFF. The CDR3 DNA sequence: TGTGCCAGCAGCACACTAGTTCCTGAGCAGTTCTTC.

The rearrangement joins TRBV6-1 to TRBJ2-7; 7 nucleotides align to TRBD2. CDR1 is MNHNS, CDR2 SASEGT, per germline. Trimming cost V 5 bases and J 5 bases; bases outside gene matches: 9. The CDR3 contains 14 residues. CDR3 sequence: CASSPGGGMNEQYF. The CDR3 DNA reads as TGTGCCAGCAGTCCCGGGGGAGGGATGAACGAGCAGTACTTC.

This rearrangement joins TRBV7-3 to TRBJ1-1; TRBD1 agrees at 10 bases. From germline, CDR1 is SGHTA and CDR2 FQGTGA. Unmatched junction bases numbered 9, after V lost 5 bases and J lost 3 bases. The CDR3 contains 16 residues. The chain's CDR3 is CASSARDRGPDTEAFF. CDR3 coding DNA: TGTGCCAGCAGCGCCCGGGACAGGGGACCGGACACTGAAGCTTTCTTT. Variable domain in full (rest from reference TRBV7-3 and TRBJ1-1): GAGVSQTPSNKVTEKGKYVELRCDPISGHTALYWYRQSLGQGPEFLIYFQGTGAADDSGLPNDRFFAVRPEGSVSTLKIQRTERGDSAVYLCASSARDRGPDTEAFFGQGTRLTVV.

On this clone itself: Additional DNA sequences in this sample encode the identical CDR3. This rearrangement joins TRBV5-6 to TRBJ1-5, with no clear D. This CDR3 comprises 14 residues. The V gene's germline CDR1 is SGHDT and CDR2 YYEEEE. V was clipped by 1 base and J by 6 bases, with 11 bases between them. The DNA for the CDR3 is TGTGCCAGCAGCTTGAGAGGGTACGGTCAGCCCCAGCATTTT. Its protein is CASSLRGYGQPQHF.

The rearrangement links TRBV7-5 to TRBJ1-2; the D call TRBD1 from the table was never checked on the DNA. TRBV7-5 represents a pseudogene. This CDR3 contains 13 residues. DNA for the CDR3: TGTGCCAGAAGCGCACAGGGGGCAAATGGCTACACCTTC. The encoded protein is CARSAQGANGYTF.

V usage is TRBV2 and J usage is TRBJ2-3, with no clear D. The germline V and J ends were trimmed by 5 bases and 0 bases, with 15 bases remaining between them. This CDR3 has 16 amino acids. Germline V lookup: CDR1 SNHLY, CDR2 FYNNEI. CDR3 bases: TGTGCCAGCAGTTTAGCCCGTCGTCCAAGCACAGATACGCAGTATTTT. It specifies CASSLARRPSTDTQYF.

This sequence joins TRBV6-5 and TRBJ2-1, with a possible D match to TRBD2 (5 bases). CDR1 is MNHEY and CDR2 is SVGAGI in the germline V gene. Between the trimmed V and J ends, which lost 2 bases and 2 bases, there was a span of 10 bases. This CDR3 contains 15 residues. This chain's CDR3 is CASSYERAPYNEQFF. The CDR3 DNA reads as TGTGCCAGCAGTTACGAGAGGGCCCCCTACAATGAGCAGTTCTTC.